The entry below gives a single TCR beta chain sequence along with its context. The antigen is unknown. The sample is drawn from a study of cytomegalovirus exposure and HLA in healthy donors. Study-wide findings and caveats: Using a false discovery rate of 0.05, a later analysis showed that 15,000 to 20,000 TCR beta sequences were associated with HLA alleles. Relative to the approximately 700-donor mean, N-insertions were reportedly fewer in an Asian-associated ancestry cluster in a later analysis.

The V end was cut by 6 bases, the J end by 3 bases, with 15 bases between. The CDR3 is 15 amino acids. Germline V gene data show CDR1 as MNHEY and CDR2 as SMNVEV (reference sequence). This PCR relied on a set of 60 Vbeta primers and 13 Jbeta primers. This table comes from immunoSEQ multiplex PCR, and its TCRdb copy is limited to in-frame clones, with some not included. The sample contains more than 100,000 clones, 83% of which appear only once. The origin of this receptor is a man aged 40-50 years in good health and CMV-seronegative. The rearrangement uses TRBV27 and TRBJ2-1, with D tentatively TRBD2 (5 bases). The source material was PBMCs. The CDR3 here is CASRLLDGHYNEQFF. The CDR3 coding sequence is TGTGCCAGCAGACTACTAGATGGTCACTACAATGAGCAGTTCTTC.